The 9 T cell receptor beta chains given below trace back to one sample, sequenced in a study of post-analysis software for immune sequencing data. Study outcomes and limitations: The study found TRBV5-6, TRBV5-1 and TRBV20-1 among a few TRBV segments more frequent in patients than controls.

The TCR beta cDNA libraries contained unique molecular identifiers. MiXCR was run by TCRdb on the PCR reads, yielding one entry per CDR3 protein. The sample has about 770,000 distinct CDR3 sequences, around 45% seen once. The antigens these receptors bind are not known. The sequencing input was blood. These receptors originate from a girl under 18 with multiple sclerosis.

This clonotype was recorded a few times. The rearrangement links TRBV6-6 to TRBJ2-1; TRBD2 matches at 9 bases. Germline CDR1 MNHNY, CDR2 SVGAGI (reference sequence). V gave up 5 bases and J gave up 5 bases; unmatched junction bases: 7. CDR3 length equals 15 residues. The CDR3 protein is CASSTQPSGNNEQFF. The CDR3 DNA sequence: TGTGCCAGCAGTACACAGCCTAGCGGGAACAATGAGCAGTTCTTC.

This clonotype was found a few times. The V and J genes are TRBV12-3 or TRBV12-4 and TRBJ2-1, with D perhaps TRBD1 or TRBD2 (5 bases each). Trimming left V 4 bases short and J 10 bases short, with 26 bases between. The length of the CDR3 is 17 residues. CDR3: CASSSSGTITTRREQFF. Here the CDR3 DNA reads TGTGCCAGCAGTTCATCCGGGACGATCACTACAAGGCGGGAGCAGTTCTTC.

The chain is built from TRBV5-6 and TRBJ1-2, with no clear D. The CDR3 has 14 amino acids. In germline, CDR1 is SGHDT, CDR2 YYEEEE. V was shortened by 0 bases and J by 6 bases, with 12 bases between the two germline ends. The CDR3 reads CASSLGHPGHGYTF. As DNA, the CDR3 is TGTGCCAGCAGCTTGGGACACCCCGGCCATGGCTACACCTTC.

This clonotype was seen a few times. The rearrangement uses TRBV24-1 and TRBJ1-1; unclear D gene. The CDR3 totals 10 residues. CDR1 and CDR2 from the germline V gene are KGHDR and SFDVKD. V lost 7 bases, J lost 5 bases, and 4 bases lay in between. CDR3 sequence: CATRGTEAFF. The CDR3 coding sequence is TGTGCCACCAGGGGTACTGAAGCTTTCTTT.

This clonotype appeared a single time. This chain links TRBV6-5 with TRBJ1-2; 8 nucleotides align to TRBD1. The CDR3 covers 12 residues. Per the germline V gene, CDR1 is MNHEY and CDR2 is SVGAGI. V lost 6 bases, J lost 8 bases, and 5 bases stayed unmatched. The CDR3 is CASRRQGRGYTF. The CDR3 DNA is TGTGCCAGCAGACGACAGGGGAGAGGCTACACCTTC.

The chain employs TRBV20-1 and TRBJ1-1; tentative D call: TRBD1 (5 bases). Trimming stripped 5 bases from V and 4 bases from J, with 11 bases between. In germline, CDR1 is DFQATT, CDR2 SNEGSKA (reference sequence). The CDR3 consists of 12 residues. The CDR3 DNA reads as TGCAGTGCTGGACCGGGACCCACTGAAGCTTTCTTT. Amino acids: CSAGPGPTEAFF.

This clonotype was observed a handful of times. This chain uses TRBV28 with TRBJ2-7; D possibly matches TRBD1 or TRBD2 (5 bases each). Germline V gives CDR1 MDHEN, CDR2 SYDVKM. The CDR3 is made up of 16 amino acids. The V end was cut by 4 bases, the J end by 4 bases, with 20 bases between. The CDR3 DNA follows: TGTGCCAGCAGTTCGTTAGACAGCACCTGGGGGTACGAGCAGTACTTC. This sequence encodes CASSSLDSTWGYEQYF.

The chain combines TRBV10-3 with TRBJ1-6; D not resolved. The germline CDR1 and CDR2 sequences are ENHRY and SYGVKD. This CDR3 has 11 amino acids. V was shortened by 6 bases and J by 7 bases, with 4 bases between the two germline ends. CDR3 DNA sequence: TGTGCCATCAGCGACAATTCACCCCTCCACTTT. It yields the protein CAISDNSPLHF.

V and J are TRBV19 and TRBJ2-1, with TRBD2 as a possible D gene (6 bases). The CDR3 runs to 16 residues. V shed 5 bases and J shed 4 bases, with 18 bases lying between them. Germline CDR1 LNHDA, CDR2 SQIVND (reference sequence). DNA of the CDR3: TGTGCCAGTAGTGCCAGCGGGCTGGAACTTTACAATGAGCAGTTCTTC. Translating gives CASSASGLELYNEQFF. The variable domain in full, completed from reference TRBV19 and TRBJ2-1, reads DGGITQSPKYLFRKEGQNVTLSCEQNLNHDAMYWYRQDPGQGLRLIYYSQIVNDFQKGDIAEGYSVSREKKESFPLTVTSAQKNPTAFYLCASSASGLELYNEQFFGPGTRLTVL.